This entry features one TCR beta chain sequence. As for time point: after dendritic cell vaccination, including at tumor progression/relapse. This sample is part of a study of glioma-infiltrating T cells after dendritic cell vaccination. Background on the study: Dendritic cell vaccine was injected intradermally three times, biweekly.

The PCR used 60 V beta and 13 J beta primers. Assay: immunoSEQ multiplex PCR; the TCRdb copy retains only in-frame clones and omits some. The sample shows 75,000 to 95,000 clones, over 75% of them seen only once. The material was blood, obtained after dendritic cell vaccination. The sequence came from a human donor with glioblastoma.

The CDR3 coding sequence is TGTGCCAGCGCCCGGGGACAGGGTGGCAATCAGCCCCAGCATTTT. This translates into CASARGQGGNQPQHF. The chain couples TRBV27 to TRBJ1-5; TRBD1 aligns across 9 bases. After removal of 8 bases from V and 2 bases from J, the junction contained 7 bases not matched to a gene. Germline loops: CDR1 MNHEY, CDR2 SMNVEV (reference sequence). The CDR3 extends over 15 amino acids.